These 13 T cell receptor beta chains were sequenced from one sample in a study of blood T cell repertoires in COVID-19. Some clones are missing from TCRdb's copy, which holds only in-frame ones; the method was immunoSEQ multiplex PCR. The sample carries hundreds of thousands of clones, 70% to 90% recorded once. Sequencing was performed on peripheral blood. Receptors were obtained from a woman aged 30 to 39 with active or convalescent COVID-19.

CDR3 DNA: TGTGCCAGCAGCCAAGCAGGTGGTGGCTATGGCTACACCTTC. It is translated as CASSQAGGGYGYTF. The V call is TRBV3-1 (or the pseudogene TRBV3-2), the J call TRBJ1-2; no definite D call. The CDR3 runs to 14 residues. Germline V CDR1 and CDR2: LGHDT, YNNKEL (reference sequence). Trimming took 1 base from V and 4 from J, leaving 10 bases between them.

CDR3 residues: CASSPGPGQSLTDTQYF. The CDR3 bases are TGTGCCAGCAGTCCCGGACCGGGACAGAGCCTCACAGATACGCAGTATTTT. V is TRBV6-6 and J is TRBJ2-3; TRBD1 matches at 7 bases. The CDR3 has 17 residues. V shed 5 bases, J shed 2 bases, and the junction held 13 bases outside the gene matches. From germline, CDR1 is MNHNY and CDR2 SVGAGI (reference sequence).

The chain joins TRBV18 to TRBJ2-7; TRBD1 matches 8 bases. Germline V gives CDR1 KGHSH, CDR2 LQKENI. This CDR3 has 11 amino acids. Germline trimming cut 3 bases from V and 9 bases from J; bases unmatched to any gene: 1. Written as DNA, the CDR3 is TGTGCCAGCTCACCCGGGACAGGGCAGTACTTC. Encoded protein: CASSPGTGQYF.

The V gene is TRBV5-1, the J gene TRBJ1-1, with 7 nucleotides matching TRBD1. J was trimmed by 5 bases and V by 3 bases; bases with no gene match: 13. This CDR3 comprises 16 residues. CDR1 is SGHRS and CDR2 is YFSETQ in the germline V gene. CDR3 sequence: CASSSTVLGQSTEAFF. DNA for the CDR3: TGCGCCAGCAGCTCCACGGTTTTGGGACAGTCTACTGAAGCTTTCTTT.

The genes are TRBV6-1 and TRBJ1-5; TRBD1 matches 11 bases. Germline lookup yields CDR1 MNHNS and CDR2 SASEGT. The J segment lost 0 bases and the V segment lost 2 bases, leaving 24 bases of the junction unmatched. This CDR3 spans 24 amino acids. The CDR3 region is CASSEKRLGQGANVKSYSNQPQHF. Written as DNA, the CDR3 is TGTGCCAGCAGTGAAAAACGCTTAGGACAGGGGGCGAATGTAAAATCTTATAGCAATCAGCCCCAGCATTTT.

V usage is TRBV15 and J usage is TRBJ2-1; 7 bases align to TRBD2. The V segment lost 3 bases and the J segment 7 bases; nucleotides outside the gene matches: 6. The CDR3 covers 14 residues. The germline V gene encodes CDR1 LNHNV and CDR2 YYDKDF (reference sequence). This chain's CDR3 is CATSSGAGVNEQFF. The CDR3 DNA reads as TGTGCCACCAGCAGCGGTGCGGGAGTTAATGAGCAGTTCTTC.

The genes are TRBV2 and TRBJ1-4, with a possible D match to TRBD1 (6 bases). The germline gives CDR1 SNHLY, CDR2 FYNNEI. The length of the CDR3 is 13 residues. V dropped 8 bases and J dropped 8 bases, with 15 bases sitting between them. The CDR3: CASGRGQREKLFF. DNA of the CDR3: TGTGCCAGCGGACGGGGACAACGGGAAAAACTGTTTTTT. Drawing the rest from reference TRBV2 and TRBJ1-4, the complete variable domain is EPEVTQTPSHQVTQMGQEVILRCVPISNHLYFYWYRQILGQKVEFLVSFYNNEISEKSEIFDDQFSVERPDGSNFTLKIRSTKLEDSAMYFCASGRGQREKLFFGSGTQLSVL.

The rearrangement joins TRBV11-2 to TRBJ1-4; D unresolved. The germline V gene encodes CDR1 SGHAT and CDR2 FQNNGV. The CDR3 spans 15 residues. V was clipped by 4 bases and J by 0 bases, with 9 bases between them. CDR3 DNA sequence: TGTGCCAGCAGCTCCCGACTATCAACTAATGAAAAACTGTTTTTT. It yields the protein CASSSRLSTNEKLFF.

Of note for this clone: Other nucleotide sequences from this sample produce the same CDR3. CDR3 nucleotides: TGTGCCAGCTCACCAGGGACAGGCGGCTACGAGCAGTACTTC. It specifies CASSPGTGGYEQYF. The chain couples TRBV18 to TRBJ2-7, with 8 bases aligning to TRBD1. The germline V gene has CDR1 KGHSH and CDR2 LQKENI. The CDR3 is 14 amino acids. Trimming took 2 bases from V and 3 from J; bases not matched to a gene: 3.

The chain employs TRBV5-6 and TRBJ1-2; TRBD1 agrees at 11 bases. Trimming cost V 4 bases and J 6 bases; bases outside gene matches: 8. CDR1 and CDR2 from the germline V gene are SGHDT and YYEEEE. The CDR3 is made up of 15 amino acids. The CDR3 nucleotides are TGTGCCAGCAGCCAATGGGACAGGGGGGTTGATGGCTACACCTTC. Amino acids: CASSQWDRGVDGYTF. Full variable domain (rest looked up from reference TRBV5-6 and TRBJ1-2): DAGVTQSPTHLIKTRGQQVTLRCSPKSGHDTVSWYQQALGQGPQFIFQYYEEEERQRGNFPDRFSGHQFPNYSSELNVNALLLGDSALYLCASSQWDRGVDGYTFGSGTRLTVV.

The J gene is TRBJ1-1, the V gene TRBV25-1, with D hard to call. Germline V CDR1 and CDR2: MGHDK, SYGVNS. The CDR3 has 13 residues. V lost 4 bases to trimming and J lost 0 bases, with 6 bases between them. CDR3 protein: CASSAEVNTEAFF. The DNA for the CDR3 is TGTGCCAGCAGTGCAGAAGTGAACACTGAAGCTTTCTTT.

This chain links TRBV2 with TRBJ1-5, with D hard to call. The CDR3 has 15 residues. CDR1 and CDR2 (germline): SNHLY, FYNNEI. The ends were cut back, 5 bases at V and 1 base at J, with 12 bases in the middle. CDR3 sequence (DNA): TGTGCCAGCAGTCAAGACGAACGGAGCAATCAGCCCCAGCATTTT. It translates to CASSQDERSNQPQHF.

V and J are TRBV6-5 and TRBJ1-1; possibly TRBD1 for D (6 bases). Trimming cost V 0 bases and J 4 bases, with 15 bases left between them. CDR3 size: 16 residues. The germline gives CDR1 MNHEY, CDR2 SVGAGI. CDR3 protein: CASSYSQGQLSTEAFF. The CDR3 DNA reads TGTGCCAGCAGTTACTCTCAGGGGCAGTTGAGCACTGAAGCTTTCTTT.